Detailed here is one T cell receptor (beta chain). The antigen is unknown. Germline V gene sequence: CDR1 LNHDA, CDR2 SQIVND (reference sequence). CDR3 length: 13 residues. Trimming took 10 bases from V and 4 from J; bases not matched to a gene: 10. The data were obtained in a study of cytomegalovirus exposure and HLA in healthy donors. Findings of the study overall: Because they were indistinguishable, some V segments, including TRBV6-2 and TRBV6-3, were excluded. Testing in vitro showed a few CMV-associated chains specific for CMV antigens. Listed as cytomegalovirus-associated were over 150 TCR beta chains.

A multiplex PCR was run with 60 Vbeta primers and 13 Jbeta primers. Original data processing: There were about 80 million unique TCR beta chains by a later count, and 10 million to 12 million of them were shared. Assay: immunoSEQ multiplex PCR; the TCRdb copy retains only in-frame clones and omits some. That table supplies the V and J calls and clone size; D and trimming were determined from the DNA. The sample contains about 160,000 clones, about 80% of which appear only once. This sequence was found in a woman in her forties or fifties in good health and CMV-seronegative. The sequenced sample was PBMCs. This rearrangement joins TRBV19 to TRBJ2-7; 7 nucleotides agree with TRBD1. CDR3 DNA: TGTGCCACTCAAGAGGGGGCGCTGTACGAGCAGTACTTC. Its protein product is CATQEGALYEQYF.